The 14 T cell receptor beta chains presented below share a single source sample, sequenced in a study of cytomegalovirus exposure and HLA in healthy donors. PCR involved 60 Vbeta and 13 Jbeta primers. Here immunoSEQ multiplex PCR was the method, and the copy in TCRdb shows in-frame clones only, minus some. The top ten hold approximately 2.3% of the sample, which has about 160,000 clones, 65% to 80% seen once. Source material: PBMCs. These receptors were collected from a man in his forties in good health and CMV-seronegative.

The genes are TRBV5-1 and TRBJ2-6; 9 nucleotides agree with TRBD1. With 3 bases clipped from V and 3 bases from J, the junction kept 4 bases outside the gene matches. CDR1 and CDR2 from the germline V gene are SGHRS and YFSETQ. CDR3 length: 16 amino acids. CDR3 nucleotides: TGCGCCAGCAGCTCGGGGACAGGGATTGGGGCCAACGTCCTGACTTTC. Amino acid sequence: CASSSGTGIGANVLTF.

The J gene is TRBJ2-1, the V gene TRBV6-5, with D uncertain. Germline V gives CDR1 MNHEY, CDR2 SVGAGI. Trimming cost V 0 bases and J 8 bases, with 11 bases left between them. The CDR3 is made up of 14 amino acids. CDR3 coding DNA: TGTGCCAGCAGTTACTCTAGAATTGTCGATGAGCAGTTCTTC. It yields the protein CASSYSRIVDEQFF.

The chain combines TRBV14 with TRBJ2-1; possibly TRBD2 for D (5 bases). Germline V gene data show CDR1 as SGHDN and CDR2 as FVKESK. V dropped 0 bases and J dropped 0 bases, with 12 bases sitting between them. There are 17 residues in the CDR3. The CDR3: CASSQDLEEFSYNEQFF. The CDR3 DNA reads as TGTGCCAGCAGCCAAGATCTGGAGGAGTTCTCCTACAATGAGCAGTTCTTC.

The rearrangement links TRBV18 to TRBJ2-5; D gene ambiguous. The CDR3 contains 14 residues. Germline V lookup: CDR1 KGHSH, CDR2 LQKENI. V lost 0 bases to trimming and J lost 1 base, with 6 bases between them. The CDR3 DNA reads as TGTGCCAGCTCACCACCGTCAGTCCAAGAGACCCAGTACTTC. It codes for CASSPPSVQETQYF.

V usage is TRBV7-9 and J usage is TRBJ2-1, with a possible D match to TRBD1 (6 bases). Trimming removed 5 bases from V and 6 bases from J, with 14 bases in between. The CDR3 is 14 amino acids. Germline-derived CDR1 and CDR2 are SEHNR and FQNEAQ (reference sequence). The CDR3 protein is CASSAGVGGNEQFF. DNA of the CDR3: TGTGCCAGCAGCGCCGGGGTAGGGGGCAATGAGCAGTTCTTC. Looking up the rest from reference TRBV7-9 and TRBJ2-1 gives the full variable domain: DTGVSQNPRHKITKRGQNVTFRCDPISEHNRLYWYRQTLGQGPEFLTYFQNEAQLEKSRLLSDRFSAERPKGSFSTLEIQRTEQGDSAMYLCASSAGVGGNEQFFGPGTRLTVL.

This clone was counted ten times or more. The rearrangement joins TRBV11-2 to TRBJ2-7, with 9 bases fitting TRBD1. Germline CDR1 is SGHAT and CDR2 is FQNNGV. There are 17 residues in the CDR3. Losses at the gene ends were 5 bases for V and 2 bases for J; bases not matched to a gene: 13. CDR3 residues: CASSPREAGTGPYEQYF. The CDR3 DNA is TGTGCCAGCAGCCCAAGAGAGGCGGGGACAGGGCCCTACGAGCAGTACTTC.

The chain has TRBV5-4 and TRBJ2-5, with 7 bases aligning to TRBD1. With 3 bases clipped from V and 11 bases from J, the junction kept 13 bases outside the gene matches. Germline loops: CDR1 SGHNT, CDR2 YYREEE (reference sequence). CDR3 length equals 14 residues. As DNA, the CDR3 is TGTGCCAGCAGCTCTCGGGACAGTGGAGGTGAGCAGTACTTC. Protein: CASSSRDSGGEQYF.

The chain carries TRBV18 and TRBJ2-1, with a tentative D call TRBD2 (6 bases). CDR1 and CDR2 (germline): KGHSH, LQKENI. V was shortened by 5 bases and J by 5 bases, with 13 bases between the two germline ends. The CDR3 has 14 amino acids. As DNA, the CDR3 is TGTGCCAGCTCAGCGGACGCGGGGAACAATGAGCAGTTCTTC. Translating it yields CASSADAGNNEQFF.

This clone was seen a handful of times. The chain uses TRBV4-2 and TRBJ1-5, with D possibly matching TRBD1 (5 bases). The V gene lost 4 bases and the J gene lost 4 bases, with 11 bases spanning the gap. This CDR3 has 14 residues. Per germline, CDR1 LGHNA and CDR2 YNFKEQ. CDR3 sequence (DNA): TGTGCCAGCAGCCCCTTGGGGGGAAATCAGCCCCAGCATTTT. Its protein is CASSPLGGNQPQHF.

The genes are TRBV19 and TRBJ1-1; D is perhaps TRBD1 (5 bases). Germline lookup yields CDR1 LNHDA and CDR2 SQIVND (reference sequence). V dropped 4 bases and J dropped 4 bases, with 16 bases sitting between them. The CDR3 is 15 amino acids. The CDR3 nucleotides are TGTGCCAGTAGTAGTAATGGGGCAGGAACCACTGAAGCTTTCTTT. Residues: CASSSNGAGTTEAFF.

The chain carries TRBV19 and TRBJ2-5, with D possibly TRBD2 on 6 matching bases. Germline CDR1 and CDR2: LNHDA and SQIVND (reference sequence). Trimming pared 7 bases from V and 4 bases from J, leaving 16 bases between. The CDR3 is 14 amino acids. The CDR3 DNA is TGTGCCAGTAATGGCCAGGGAGGACGAGAGACCCAGTACTTC. Residues: CASNGQGGRETQYF. Variable domain in full (rest from reference TRBV19 and TRBJ2-5): DGGITQSPKYLFRKEGQNVTLSCEQNLNHDAMYWYRQDPGQGLRLIYYSQIVNDFQKGDIAEGYSVSREKKESFPLTVTSAQKNPTAFYLCASNGQGGRETQYFGPGTRLLVL.

The rearrangement uses TRBV19 and TRBJ2-2; maybe TRBD1 (5 bases). CDR1 and CDR2 (germline): LNHDA, SQIVND (reference sequence). Trimming took 4 bases from V and 4 from J, leaving 10 bases between them. There are 14 residues in the CDR3. The CDR3: CASSTGWGTGELFF. Written as DNA, the CDR3 is TGTGCCAGTAGTACAGGGTGGGGCACCGGGGAGCTGTTTTTT.

The V gene is TRBV27, the J gene TRBJ2-1; D is undetermined. This CDR3 contains 15 residues. Per germline, CDR1 MNHEY and CDR2 SMNVEV (reference sequence). Trimming left V 5 bases short and J 5 bases short, with 16 bases between. The DNA for the CDR3 is TGTGCCAGCAGTCCCCTAGTAGCAGTTAACAATGAGCAGTTCTTC. Encoded protein: CASSPLVAVNNEQFF.

The chain recombines TRBV28 with TRBJ2-5; tentatively, D is TRBD1 (6 bases). The CDR3 consists of 17 residues. V was trimmed by 5 bases and J by 2 bases, leaving 21 bases between them. Germline V gives CDR1 MDHEN, CDR2 SYDVKM. The CDR3: CASSPLPFRDTQETQYF. The CDR3 coding sequence is TGTGCCAGCAGTCCCCTACCTTTTCGGGACACTCAAGAGACCCAGTACTTC.